This T cell receptor beta chain is drawn from a study of blood T cell repertoires in COVID-19. Across the whole study: Sites in the United States, Italy and Spain provided acute and convalescent COVID-19 samples. Sources were T cells, B-cell-depleted T cells, or PBMCs; the material itself was cDNA or gDNA.

Authors' processing steps: By means of reference gene primer amplification, nucleated cell counts were estimated. The method was immunoSEQ multiplex PCR; TCRdb's version includes in-frame clones alone and lacks a portion of them. The DNA gave D and trimming, while V, J and clone size come from that table. In the table there are around 150,000 clones, about 90% of which are singletons. The CDR3 sequence is 15 residues long. Germline-derived CDR1 and CDR2 are SGHTA and FQGNSA. V shed 5 bases and J shed 1 base, with 12 bases lying between them. A Seattle source enrolled patients during active infection and followed them longitudinally.

The origin of this receptor is a man under 40 with COVID-19, enrolled during active disease. V and J are TRBV7-2 and TRBJ1-3, with D tentatively TRBD1 (5 bases). The sample comprised peripheral blood. The CDR3 nucleotides are TGTGCCAGCAGCGCCTCCTCAGGGTCTGGAAACACCATATATTTT. It specifies CASSASSGSGNTIYF.